Shown below are 4 T cell receptor beta chains from a single sample sequenced in a study of T cell responses to AZD1222 COVID-19 vaccine (TCRdb year 2021). The protocol used for the library was the immunoSEQ multiplex PCR assay. TCRdb holds this immuneACCESS table with in-frame rearrangements only. Some clones are missing; in checked studies, unresolved V genes explain under half, and the rest has no known cause. For this sample there are over 65,000 clones; 92% appear just once. 6% to 8.5% of the sample is taken by the ten largest. The time point tag for this specimen amounts to: baseline before first vaccination. The treatment or condition label here, explained by the study, means: meningococcal conjugate vaccine given as trial control. The source was peripheral blood, collected on day 0 of MenACWY control vaccination. The receptors were gathered from an adult in good health.

This chain connects TRBV6-5 to TRBJ2-1, with D maybe TRBD1 (6 bases). CDR1 is MNHEY and CDR2 is SVGAGI in the germline V gene. Trimming removed 8 bases from V and 9 bases from J, with 11 bases in between. The CDR3 sequence is 11 residues long. The CDR3 is CASPKDSEQFF. CDR3 nucleotide sequence: TGTGCCAGCCCCAAGGACAGTGAGCAGTTCTTC.

The genes are TRBV3-1 (or the pseudogene TRBV3-2) and TRBJ1-4; D is possibly TRBD1 (5 bases). In germline, CDR1 is LGHDT, CDR2 YNNKEL (reference sequence). Trimming took 0 bases from V and 7 from J, leaving 12 bases between them. This CDR3 has 15 amino acids. This CDR3 reads CASSQDQGEGEKLFF. CDR3 bases: TGTGCCAGCAGCCAAGATCAGGGAGAGGGTGAAAAACTGTTTTTT.

The chain couples TRBV28 to TRBJ2-7; 11 nucleotides align to TRBD2. The ends lost 3 bases at V and 1 base at J; junction bases unmatched: 2. Per the germline V gene, CDR1 is MDHEN and CDR2 is SYDVKM. The CDR3 runs to 15 residues. The CDR3 here is CASSLGLAESYEQYF. The CDR3 coding sequence is TGTGCCAGCAGTTTGGGACTAGCGGAATCCTACGAGCAGTACTTC.

V and J are TRBV5-1 and TRBJ1-1; TRBD1 matches 9 bases. The length of the CDR3 is 16 residues. The germline V gene encodes CDR1 SGHRS and CDR2 YFSETQ. Germline trimming cut 4 bases from V and 5 bases from J; bases unmatched to any gene: 12. For the CDR3, the DNA is TGCGCCAGCAGCCTCAGGACAGGGGCGAGTGGGACTGAAGCTTTCTTT. Amino acids: CASSLRTGASGTEAFF.